These T cell receptor beta chains were read from a single sample in a study of OX40 agonist ivuxolimab in advanced cancers. This table comes from immunoSEQ multiplex PCR, and its TCRdb copy is limited to in-frame clones, with some not included. Of 75,000 to 100,000 clones listed, 90% to 95% were seen once; the top ten hold 0.3% to 0.4%. Specimen: CD4+ or CD8+ T cells sorted from blood, collected in a trial of the OX40 agonist ivuxolimab. The receptors were sampled from an adult with an advanced solid tumor such as melanoma, head and neck, liver or kidney cancer. The CDR3 runs from the conserved cysteine through the conserved F or W. The D gene is left open where the match is weak. Expanded clones get a size class; other rows say once, few or many, or leave the size out.

-,TRBD2,TRBJ2-3,TRBV5-6,CASNGRGKDTQYF,TGTGCCAGCAACGGGAGGGGGAAGGATACGCAGTATTTT
-,TRBD2,TRBJ2-7,TRBV10-3,CAIRAGVFQGPPSDEQYF,TGTGCCATCAGGGCGGGGGTTTTTCAGGGTCCCCCTTCAGACGAGCAGTACTTC
-,TRBD1,TRBJ2-7,TRBV11-1,CASSLVDRGRYEQYF,TGTGCCAGCAGCTTAGTGGATAGGGGGCGCTACGAGCAGTACTTC
-,TRBD2,TRBJ2-1,TRBV4-2,CASSQAGKAGFSYNEQFF,TGTGCCAGCAGCCAAGCTGGTAAAGCGGGGTTCTCCTACAATGAGCAGTTCTTC
once,-,TRBJ2-4,TRBV29-1,CSVVSGGAKNIQYF,TGCAGCGTTGTTTCCGGAGGGGCCAAAAACATTCAGTACTTC
few,-,TRBJ2-1,TRBV7-2,CASSSRPGLRANEQFF,TGTGCCAGCAGCTCCCGGCCGGGTCTCAGGGCGAATGAGCAGTTCTTC
-,TRBD2,TRBJ2-1,TRBV7-2,CASSLDTGREFF,TGTGCCAGCAGCTTAGATACGGGGAGGGAGTTCTTC
once,TRBD1,TRBJ2-5,TRBV28,CASSLARTGTLASQYF,TGTGCCAGCAGTTTAGCCCGGACAGGGACCCTCGCGTCCCAGTACTTC
-,TRBD2,TRBJ2-3,TRBV28,CASSPGLVPDTQYF,TGTGCCAGCAGCCCCGGACTAGTCCCAGATACGCAGTATTTT
-,-,TRBJ1-5,TRBV28,CASGKGGPQPQHF,TGTGCCAGCGGGAAAGGGGGGCCTCAGCCCCAGCATTTT
-,TRBD1,TRBJ2-7,TRBV19,CASSKGTGVSTEQYF,TGTGCCAGTAGTAAAGGGACAGGGGTGAGTACGGAGCAGTACTTC
-,TRBD2,TRBJ2-1,TRBV4-1,CASSQGPLPSLAGGADNEQFF,TGCGCCAGCAGCCAAGGCCCCCTGCCGTCCCTAGCGGGAGGTGCCGACAATGAGCAGTTCTTC
-,TRBD2,TRBJ2-7,TRBV4-2,CASSQEVAGVSPFEQYF,TGTGCCAGCAGCCAAGAAGTAGCGGGAGTCTCCCCCTTCGAGCAGTACTTC
-,-,TRBJ2-7,TRBV7-2,CASSSWGSAQREQYF,TGTGCCAGCAGCTCCTGGGGGAGCGCACAGAGGGAGCAGTACTTC
-,-,TRBJ2-7,TRBV15,CATSREFRHRSLYEQYF,TGTGCCACCAGCAGAGAATTTAGGCACAGGAGTCTCTACGAGCAGTACTTC
-,-,TRBJ2-7,TRBV25-1,CASRHLGEQYF,TGTGCCAGCAGACATCTGGGAGAGCAGTACTTC
-,-,TRBJ1-2,TRBV6-1,CASSRQPSADYGYTF,TGTGCCAGCAGTCGACAGCCCAGCGCCGACTATGGCTACACCTTC
-,TRBD2,TRBJ2-1,TRBV19,CASTGLDLNEQFF,TGTGCCAGTACGGGACTAGACCTCAATGAGCAGTTCTTC
-,TRBD2,TRBJ2-5,TRBV29-1,CSVVLAGVGETQYF,TGCAGCGTTGTATTAGCGGGAGTGGGGGAGACCCAGTACTTC
once,-,TRBJ1-3,TRBV29-1,CSVEYRSSGNTIYF,TGCAGCGTTGAATACCGGAGCTCTGGAAACACCATATATTTT
-,TRBD1,TRBJ2-7,TRBV5-4,CASSLGQGIGEQYF,TGTGCCAGCAGCTTGGGACAGGGGATCGGCGAGCAGTACTTC
-,-,TRBJ2-3,TRBV11-2,CASSFRGTDTQYF,TGTGCCAGCAGCTTCCGGGGGACAGATACGCAGTATTTT
-,-,TRBJ2-7,TRBV18,CASSPPGQRNEQYF,TGTGCCAGCTCACCACCGGGACAACGAAACGAGCAGTACTTC
-,TRBD1,TRBJ1-3,TRBV19,CASSSDRAHSGNTIYF,TGTGCCAGTAGTTCAGACAGGGCGCACTCTGGAAACACCATATATTTT
-,TRBD1,TRBJ1-2,TRBV18,CASTANTPSNTGGAGGYTF,TGTGCCAGCACCGCAAATACACCCTCTAATACAGGGGGCGCAGGTGGCTACACCTTC
once,TRBD2,TRBJ2-7,TRBV19,CASSIFAGVSYEQYF,TGTGCCAGTAGTATTTTTGCGGGAGTATCCTACGAGCAGTACTTC
once,-,TRBJ1-2,TRBV18,CASSANRADYGYTF,TGTGCCAGCTCTGCAAACAGGGCCGACTATGGCTACACCTTC
-,-,TRBJ1-4,TRBV6-1,CASRVGGEKLFF,TGTGCCAGCAGGGTGGGGGGGGAAAAACTGTTTTTT
-,TRBD2,TRBJ2-7,TRBV6-6,CATQLAGGPDEQYF,TGTGCCACCCAGCTAGCGGGAGGGCCGGACGAGCAGTACTTC
-,-,TRBJ2-5,TRBV11-2,CASSQELTETQYF,TGTGCCAGCAGCCAGGAGCTAACGGAGACCCAGTACTTC
-,-,TRBJ1-5,TRBV6-1,CASSEVRNQPQHF,TGTGCCAGCAGTGAAGTTAGGAATCAGCCCCAGCATTTT
-,-,TRBJ2-6,TRBV7-9,CASSLGSTGANVLTF,TGTGCCAGCAGCTTAGGGAGTACGGGGGCCAACGTCCTGACTTTC
-,-,TRBJ2-3,TRBV5-6,CASSLRGGTDTQYF,TGTGCCAGCAGTCTTAGGGGGGGCACAGATACGCAGTATTTT
-,-,TRBJ2-7,TRBV28,CASCRGNYEQYF,TGTGCCAGCTGCAGGGGCAACTACGAGCAGTACTTC
once,TRBD2,TRBJ2-7,TRBV7-2,CASSLTLAGGTYEQYF,TGTGCCAGCAGCTTGACACTAGCGGGAGGGACCTACGAGCAGTACTTC
-,-,TRBJ2-3,TRBV9,CASSASSTLAVAQYF,TGTGCCAGCAGCGCTTCCTCGACCCTTGCCGTGGCGCAGTATTTT